This T cell receptor (beta chain) was observed in a study of shared T cell receptors in the human thymus. Measured with immunoSEQ multiplex PCR; TCRdb has only the in-frame clones, and not every one. The data show approximately 660,000 clones, roughly 90% seen once. The ends were cut back, 7 bases at V and 6 bases at J, with 13 bases in the middle. Germline-derived CDR1 and CDR2 are MGHDK and SYGVNS. The CDR3 is 12 residues long. In addition, the sample was reused for a study of human thymus T cells. This second study notes: The people who donated were healthy Finnish babies having corrective surgery for congenital heart defects. Corrective heart surgery yielded resections, and these provided the thymus tissue. Thymic and blood repertoires appeared to carry a bias in their V and J gene usage. Related work found strong thymic repertoire overlap between unrelated individuals.

The gene calls are TRBV25-1 and TRBJ2-7; D gene ambiguous. The receptor was derived from a boy less than two years old with a congenital heart defect. The sequenced sample consisted of thymocytes. This CDR3 is CASNGRGGEQYF. Here the CDR3 DNA reads TGTGCCAGCAACGGTCGTGGCGGCGAGCAGTACTTC.